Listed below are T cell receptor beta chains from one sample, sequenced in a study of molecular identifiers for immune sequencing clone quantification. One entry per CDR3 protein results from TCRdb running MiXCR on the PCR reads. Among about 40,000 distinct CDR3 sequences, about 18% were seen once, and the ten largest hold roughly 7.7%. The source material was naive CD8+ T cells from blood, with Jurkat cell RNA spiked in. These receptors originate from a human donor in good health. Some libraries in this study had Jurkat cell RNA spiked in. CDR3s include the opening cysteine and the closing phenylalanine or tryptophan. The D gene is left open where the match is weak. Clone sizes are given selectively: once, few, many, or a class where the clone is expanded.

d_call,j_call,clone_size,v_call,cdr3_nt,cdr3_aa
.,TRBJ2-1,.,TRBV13,TGTGCCAGCAGCCTAAACCACAGGACGACTTACAATGAGCAGTTCTTC,CASSLNHRTTYNEQFF
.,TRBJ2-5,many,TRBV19,TGTGCCAGTAGTATCCTGGCGGAAGAGACCCAGTACTTC,CASSILAEETQYF
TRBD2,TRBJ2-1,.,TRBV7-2,TGTGCCAGCAGCCGAGGCATGGCGGGAGGGCCCGGAAATGAGCAGTTCTTC,CASSRGMAGGPGNEQFF
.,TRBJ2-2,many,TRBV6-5,TGTGCCAGCAGTTACTCGAACGGGGGGGAGCTGTTTTTT,CASSYSNGGELFF
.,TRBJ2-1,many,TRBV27,TGTGCCAGCAGTTTATCCACCGCAGTTGAGCAGTTCTTC,CASSLSTAVEQFF
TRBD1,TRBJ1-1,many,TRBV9,TGTGCCAGCTCCCCAGGGGGCTATGGAGCTTTCTTT,CASSPGGYGAFF
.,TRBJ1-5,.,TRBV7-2,TGTGCCAGCAGCTTAGCTAGGTATAGCAATCAGCCCCAGCATTTT,CASSLARYSNQPQHF
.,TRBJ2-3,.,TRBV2,TGTGCCAGCAGCGTGACAGGCACAGATACGCAGTATTTT,CASSVTGTDTQYF
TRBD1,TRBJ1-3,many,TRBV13,TGTGCCAGCAGCGTCGGACAGGGCAACTCTGGAAACACCATATATTTT,CASSVGQGNSGNTIYF
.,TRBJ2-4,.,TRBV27,TGTGCCAGCAGCCAAACAGGGAAAGCCAAAAACATTCAGTACTTC,CASSQTGKAKNIQYF
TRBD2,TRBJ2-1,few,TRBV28,TGTGCCAGCAGTTTATCGTCTAGCGGGAGGGACGGAAATGAGCAGTTCTTC,CASSLSSSGRDGNEQFF
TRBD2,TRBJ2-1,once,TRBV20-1,TGCAGTGCTAGAGATTTATCTAGCGGGAAACACAATGAGCAGTTCTTC,CSARDLSSGKHNEQFF
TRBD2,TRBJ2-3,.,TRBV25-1,TGTGTCAGCGGGATCACAGATACGCAGTATTTT,CVSGITDTQYF
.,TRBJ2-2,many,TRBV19,TGTGCCAGTCTCCACCTTAGCCGGGGAGGAAACACCGGGGAGCTGTTTTTT,CASLHLSRGGNTGELFF
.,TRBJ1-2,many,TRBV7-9,TGTGCCAGCAGCTTAGATCCGGCGACCGGCTTC,CASSLDPATGF
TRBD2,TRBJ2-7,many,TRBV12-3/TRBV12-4,TGTGCCAGCAGGGGAGGGACGAATAAGAACTACGAGCAGTACTTC,CASRGGTNKNYEQYF
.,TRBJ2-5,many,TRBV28,TGTGCCAGCAGTCCTCTGAGGGAGGTAAAGACCCAGTACTTC,CASSPLREVKTQYF
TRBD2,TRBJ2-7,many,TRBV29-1,TGCAGCGTTATGACTAGCGAGCCAATTTTCTCCTACGAGCAGTACTTC,CSVMTSEPIFSYEQYF
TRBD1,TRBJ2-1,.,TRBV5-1,TGCGCCAGCAGCAGGGACAGGAGCTCCTACAATGAGCAGTTCTTC,CASSRDRSSYNEQFF
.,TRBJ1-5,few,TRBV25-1,TGTGCCAGCAGTGGACCCTCTAGGCAGAACAATCAGCCCCAGCATTTT,CASSGPSRQNNQPQHF
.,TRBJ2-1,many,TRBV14,TGTGCCAGCAGCCATTCGGACGGGAGTTCCTACAATGAGCAGTTCTTC,CASSHSDGSSYNEQFF
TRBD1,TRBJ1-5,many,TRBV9,TGTGCCAGCAGCGGGGACAGGGTCAATCAGCCCCAGCATTTT,CASSGDRVNQPQHF
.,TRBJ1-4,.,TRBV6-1,TGTGCCAGCAGTGAATTCGCAGGGGCCAATGAAAAACTGTTTTTT,CASSEFAGANEKLFF
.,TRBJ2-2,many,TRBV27,TGTGCCAGCAGTATATCTGGAAACACCGGGGAGCTGTTTTTT,CASSISGNTGELFF
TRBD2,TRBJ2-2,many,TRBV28,TGTGCCAGCAGTTTGCTCGCGGGAGGGCCAGGCGGGGAGCTGTTTTTT,CASSLLAGGPGGELFF
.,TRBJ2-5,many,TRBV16,TGTGCCAGCAGCGGAACACGGCGGGGCCGAGAGACCCAGTACTTC,CASSGTRRGRETQYF
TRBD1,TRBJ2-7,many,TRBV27,TGTGCCAGCAGTTTATCCGGGACAGGGTTCTACGAGCAGTACTTC,CASSLSGTGFYEQYF
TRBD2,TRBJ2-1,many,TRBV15,TGTGCCACCAGCAGAGTGCCTAGCGGGAGACATGAGCAGTTCTTC,CATSRVPSGRHEQFF
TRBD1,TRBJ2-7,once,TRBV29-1,TGCAGCGTTGAAGATCCAGTCACAGGGGGCTACGAGCAGTACTTC,CSVEDPVTGGYEQYF
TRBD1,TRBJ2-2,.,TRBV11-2,TGTGCCAGCAGCTACCCCACCTGGACAGGGTTCGACACCGGGGAGCTGTTTTTT,CASSYPTWTGFDTGELFF
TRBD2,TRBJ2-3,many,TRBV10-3,TGTGCCATCAGTGGGGGGCCGAATAGCGGGAGGGCCATCACAGATACGCAGTATTTT,CAISGGPNSGRAITDTQYF
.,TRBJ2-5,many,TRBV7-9,TGTGCCATCTGGCACGGTGGCGGGGAGACCCAGTACTTC,CAIWHGGGETQYF
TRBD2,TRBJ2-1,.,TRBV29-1,TGCAGCGTACCGACGGGGGGTGAGCAGTTCTTC,CSVPTGGEQFF
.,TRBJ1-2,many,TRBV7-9,TGTGCCAGCAGCTTTTCTCAGGGCCGAGGAAGTGGCTACACCTTC,CASSFSQGRGSGYTF
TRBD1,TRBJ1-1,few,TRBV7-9,TGTGCCAGCAGCCAAACAGGGGGCCGGGGTACTGAAGCTTTCTTT,CASSQTGGRGTEAFF
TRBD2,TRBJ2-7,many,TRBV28,TGTGCCAGCACAGGGCGGGAGTCCTACGAGCAGTACTTC,CASTGRESYEQYF
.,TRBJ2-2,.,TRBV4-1,TGCGCCAGCAGCCCGACTAGCACCGGGGAGCTGTTTTTT,CASSPTSTGELFF
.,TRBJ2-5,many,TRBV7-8,TGTGCCAGCAGCTTAGCGGCTGGCGTAGAGACCCAGTACTTC,CASSLAAGVETQYF
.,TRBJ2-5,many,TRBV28,TGTGCCAGCAGTTTACCTGCCCAGTTTCAGTACTTC,CASSLPAQFQYF
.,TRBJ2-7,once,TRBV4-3,TGCGCCAGCAGCCAGTCTTTCCCTCTGGACGAGCAGTACTTC,CASSQSFPLDEQYF
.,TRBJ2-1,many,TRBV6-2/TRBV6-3,TGTGCCAGCAGTTACTCGGGACACAACTACAATGAGCAGTTCTTC,CASSYSGHNYNEQFF
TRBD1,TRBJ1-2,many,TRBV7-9,TGTGCCAGCAGGTTCCAGAGGGGACAGGGATATGGCTACACCTTC,CASRFQRGQGYGYTF
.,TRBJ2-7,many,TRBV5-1,TGCGCCAGCAGCTTGTTTCCGCAGACAGCCCCCTACGAGCAGTACTTC,CASSLFPQTAPYEQYF
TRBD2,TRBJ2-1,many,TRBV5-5,TGTGCCAGCAGCTCAGGACTAGCGGGAGGGCCGGGTGAGCAGTTCTTC,CASSSGLAGGPGEQFF
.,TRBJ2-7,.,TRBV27,TGTGCCAGCAGTTTAGCTTCCGGACTTTCCTACGAGCAGTACTTC,CASSLASGLSYEQYF